This note documents a single T cell receptor (beta chain) sequence. Antigen unknown. The CDR3 has 15 amino acids. Germline lookup yields CDR1 MNHEY and CDR2 SVGAGI. V was pared by 0 bases and J by 0 bases, with 8 bases between. The data derive from a study of T cell responses to AZD1222 COVID-19 vaccine. Regarding the study as a whole: Donors in the cohort were predominantly white British and more often female, and clonal diversity was possibly underestimated.

Second doses were pooled across both intervals (about 4 or about 12 weeks). The protocol was immunoSEQ multiplex PCR, while the TCRdb copy is restricted to in-frame clones and leaves out a portion. This table holds about 120,000 clones, roughly 90% found once. The sequencing here drew on peripheral blood, taken 28 days after the second AZD1222 dose. The gene calls are TRBV6-5 and TRBJ1-2; D ambiguous. This TCR derives from an adult who received the AZD1222 COVID-19 vaccine. DNA for the CDR3: TGTGCCAGCAGTTACTCGATTTCTGCTAACTATGGCTACACCTTC. This encodes CASSYSISANYGYTF.